This TCR beta chain is drawn from a study of cytomegalovirus exposure and HLA in healthy donors. General study points: The listing of 160 or so TCR beta chains classed them as cytomegalovirus-associated. V segments that were indistinguishable, TRBV6-2 and TRBV6-3 among them, were omitted from analysis.

The primer mix had 60 Vbeta and 13 Jbeta primers. Data came from immunoSEQ multiplex PCR; TCRdb stores just in-frame clones and leaves some out. The sample shows 90,000 to 110,000 clones, over 80% of them seen only once. Trimming pared 0 bases from V and 7 bases from J, leaving 23 bases between. There are 17 residues in the CDR3. Per the germline V gene, CDR1 is SGHNT and CDR2 is YYREEE (reference sequence). Turning to this clone: What it binds is unknown.

V gene TRBV5-4 combines with J gene TRBJ2-7, with a possible D match to TRBD1 (7 bases). The source material was PBMCs. This TCR was sampled from a man between 18 and 35 years old in good health and CMV-seronegative. The CDR3 protein is CASSLGPGGREQGEQYF. The CDR3 DNA follows: TGTGCCAGCAGCTTGGGGCCAGGGGGGCGAGAACAGGGGGAGCAGTACTTC.